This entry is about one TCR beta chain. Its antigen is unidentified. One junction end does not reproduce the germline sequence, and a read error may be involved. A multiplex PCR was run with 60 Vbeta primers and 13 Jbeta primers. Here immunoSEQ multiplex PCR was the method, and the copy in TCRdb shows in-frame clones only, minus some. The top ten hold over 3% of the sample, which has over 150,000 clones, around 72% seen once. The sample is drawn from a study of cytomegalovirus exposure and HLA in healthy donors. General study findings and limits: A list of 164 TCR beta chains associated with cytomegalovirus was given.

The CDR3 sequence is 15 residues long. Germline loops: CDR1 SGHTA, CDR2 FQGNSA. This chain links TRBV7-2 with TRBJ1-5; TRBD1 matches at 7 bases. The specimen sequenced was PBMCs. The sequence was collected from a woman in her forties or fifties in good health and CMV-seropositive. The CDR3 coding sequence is TGTGCCAGCAGCAATCCGGGACAGCTTCTGGGTGCTCTCTATTTT. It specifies CASSNPGQLLGALYF.